This T cell receptor beta chain was documented in a study of blood T cell repertoires in COVID-19. Whole-study context: Some COVID-19 samples were acute and others convalescent; all came from the United States, Italy and Spain. T cells, B-cell-depleted T cells, or PBMCs provided the cDNA or gDNA that served as material.

Original data processing: It was from reference gene primer amplification that nucleated cell counts were estimated. The repertoire was sequenced with immunoSEQ multiplex PCR; TCRdb's copy has only in-frame clones and lacks some. The V and J calls and clone size were taken over from that table, and D and trimming were inferred from the DNA. The data show approximately 250,000 clones, around nine tenths seen once. With V trimmed by 3 bases and J by 3 bases, 6 bases remained unmatched. The CDR3 is made up of 15 amino acids. The germline V gene has CDR1 MGHRA and CDR2 YSYEKL. This chain links TRBV4-1 with TRBJ1-2; 8 nucleotides align to TRBD1. This clonotype originated in a man aged 35-49 years with active or convalescent COVID-19. The material sequenced was peripheral blood. The CDR3 nucleotides read TGCGCCAGCAGCCAGGGGACAGGAGGGGACTATGGCTACACCTTC. This gives the protein CASSQGTGGDYGYTF.